The present entry profiles one TCR beta chain with its context. What it recognizes is unknown. One end of the junction fails to match germline, which may point to a read error. CDR1 and CDR2 from the germline V gene are LGHNA and YNFKEQ. This CDR3 has 17 amino acids. These data originate in a study of T-cell memory formation after mild COVID-19. Broader study findings: The CD4+ clones that contracted clustered mainly within CM and EM, and the CD8+ clones concentrated in EMRA. The study detected some responding clones in pre-infection memory, suggesting cross-reactive memory joined.

TCRdb re-derived calls from the 5' RACE reads in MiXCR, one entry per CDR3 protein. The sample shows approximately 300,000 distinct CDR3 sequences, approximately 19% of them seen only once. J is TRBJ2-5 and V is TRBV4-2; D remains ambiguous. Source material: PBMCs or a T cell subset sorted from them (not recorded which). The clonotype was recovered from a man younger than 35 who had mild COVID-19 (a few samples of this study predate the infection). Cell type and time point are not known. This chain's CDR3 is CASSQSRFETDQETQYF. The CDR3 region has the DNA TGTGCCAGCAGCCAAAGTCGATTCGAGACTGACCAGGAGACCCAGTACTTC.